This TCR beta chain derives from a study of T cell responses to AZD1222 COVID-19 vaccine. Study details: Doses given second, at about 4 or about 12 weeks, were pooled.

The data were produced by immunoSEQ multiplex PCR, yet TCRdb's version contains in-frame clones alone and is incomplete. This table has 150,000 or so clones, just under 95% appearing once. Comment on this clone: Antigen: not known.

Germline V gives CDR1 GTSNPN, CDR2 SVGIG (reference sequence). This CDR3 has 14 residues. V lost 2 bases and J 3 bases, leaving 11 bases between the germline ends. Study observations and caveats: White British donors predominated, females outnumbered males, and clonal diversity was possibly underestimated. Reports say nearly half of spike-specific TCRs go after unmutated variant regions.

This clonotype was sampled from an adult in good health. The J gene is TRBJ1-5, the V gene TRBV30; D unclear. Source: peripheral blood, taken on day 0 of AZD1222 vaccination. CDR3 DNA: TGTGCCTGGAGTTTAGGCGGACCCAATCAGCCCCAGCATTTT. This sequence encodes CAWSLGGPNQPQHF. Drawing the rest from reference TRBV30 and TRBJ1-5, the complete variable domain is SQTIHQWPATLVQPVGSPLSLECTVEGTSNPNLYWYRQAAGRGLQLLFYSVGIGQISSEVPQNLSASRPQDRQFILSSKKLLLSDSGFYLCAWSLGGPNQPQHFGDGTRLSIL.